This T cell receptor beta chain originates from a study of blood T cell repertoires in COVID-19. Study information: COVID-19 samples, acute and convalescent, were from the United States, Italy and Spain. PBMCs, B-cell-depleted T cells, or T cells were the source of the cDNA or gDNA that made up the material.

The CDR3 length is 13 residues. Germline CDR1 is KGHSH and CDR2 is LQKENI. V dropped 6 bases and J dropped 4; count of bases not matched to a gene: 1. Seattle's cohort entered during active infection and was followed longitudinally. In the study's own analysis: Reference gene primer amplification yielded estimated nucleated cell counts. Only in-frame clones appear in the TCRdb table, and some are missing; sequencing was by immunoSEQ multiplex PCR. V, J and clone size are taken as reported in that table, and D and trimming were inferred from the DNA itself. The sample has 150,000 to 190,000 clones, roughly 85% seen once; the top ten hold less than 10%.

This sequence joins TRBV18 and TRBJ1-1; 11 bases match TRBD1. The sample consisted of peripheral blood. This receptor was identified in a woman aged 60 to 75 with COVID-19, enrolled during active disease. The CDR3 sequence is CASSGTGGTEAFF. Here the CDR3 DNA reads TGTGCCAGCTCTGGGACAGGGGGCACTGAAGCTTTCTTT.